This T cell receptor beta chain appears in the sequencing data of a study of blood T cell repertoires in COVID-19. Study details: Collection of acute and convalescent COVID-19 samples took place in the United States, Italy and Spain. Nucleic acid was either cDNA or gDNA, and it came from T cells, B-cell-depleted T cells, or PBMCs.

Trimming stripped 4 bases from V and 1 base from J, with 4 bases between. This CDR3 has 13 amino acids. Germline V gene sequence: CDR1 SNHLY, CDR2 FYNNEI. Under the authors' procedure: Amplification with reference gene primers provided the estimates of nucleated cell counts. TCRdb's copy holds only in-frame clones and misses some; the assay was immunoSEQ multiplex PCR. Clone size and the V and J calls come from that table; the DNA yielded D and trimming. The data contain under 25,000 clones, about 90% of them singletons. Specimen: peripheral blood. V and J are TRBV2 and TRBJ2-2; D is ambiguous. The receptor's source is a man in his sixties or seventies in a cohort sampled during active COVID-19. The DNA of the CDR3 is TGTGCCAGCAGTGCCGGGAACACCGGGGAGCTGTTTTTT. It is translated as CASSAGNTGELFF.